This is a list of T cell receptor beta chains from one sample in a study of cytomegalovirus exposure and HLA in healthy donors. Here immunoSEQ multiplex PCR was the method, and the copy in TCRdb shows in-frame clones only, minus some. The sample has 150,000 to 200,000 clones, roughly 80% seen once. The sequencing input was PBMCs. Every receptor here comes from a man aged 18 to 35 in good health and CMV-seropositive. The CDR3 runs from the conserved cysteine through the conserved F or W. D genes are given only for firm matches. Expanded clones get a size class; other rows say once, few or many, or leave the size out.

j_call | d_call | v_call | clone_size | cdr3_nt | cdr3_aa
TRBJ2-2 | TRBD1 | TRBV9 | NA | TGTGCCAGCAGCGTAGCACAGGGGGCGACCGGGGAGCTGTTTTTT | CASSVAQGATGELFF
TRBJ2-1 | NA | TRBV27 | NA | TGTGCCAGCAGGGACAGTCAGAGCTCCTACAATGAGCAGTTCTTC | CASRDSQSSYNEQFF
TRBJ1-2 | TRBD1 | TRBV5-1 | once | TGCGCCAGCAGCGACCAGCCGAGTCCGTCACGACAGGGTAATTATGGCTACACCTTC | CASSDQPSPSRQGNYGYTF
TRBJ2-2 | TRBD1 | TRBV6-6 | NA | TGTGCCAGCAGTTACTCGGGACAGGGGAACACCGGGGAGCTGTTTTTT | CASSYSGQGNTGELFF
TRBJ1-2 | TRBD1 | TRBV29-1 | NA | TGCAGCGTTTGGGGGGACAGAGTTAACTATGGCTACACCTTC | CSVWGDRVNYGYTF
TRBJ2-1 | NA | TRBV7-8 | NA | TGTGCCAGCAGCTTATACTCATCGGGAGCCCACAATGAGCAGTTCTTC | CASSLYSSGAHNEQFF
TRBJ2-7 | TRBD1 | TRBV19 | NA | TGTGCCAGTAGAACAAGGACAGGCCAGGGCTACGAGCAGTACTTC | CASRTRTGQGYEQYF
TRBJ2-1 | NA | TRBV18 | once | TGTGCCAGCTCCCGTGCGGGGCCGGGGGCCTACAATGAGCAGTTCTTC | CASSRAGPGAYNEQFF
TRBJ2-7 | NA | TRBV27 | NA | TGTGCCAGCAGTGATACGCTAGACTACGAGCAGTACTTC | CASSDTLDYEQYF
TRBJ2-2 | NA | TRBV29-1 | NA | TGCAGCGTTGCCGGGTCGGACACCGGGGAGCTGTTTTTT | CSVAGSDTGELFF
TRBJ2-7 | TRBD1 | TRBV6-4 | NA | TGTGCCAGCAGTGGCTGCCCGGGACAGATTCTCTACGAGCAGTACTTC | CASSGCPGQILYEQYF
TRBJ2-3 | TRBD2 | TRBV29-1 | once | TGCAGCGTGTATAGCGGGATCACAGATACGCAGTATTTT | CSVYSGITDTQYF
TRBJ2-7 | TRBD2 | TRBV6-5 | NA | TGTGCCAGCAGTCCTAGCGGGAGGGGAGCCTACGAGCAGTACTTC | CASSPSGRGAYEQYF
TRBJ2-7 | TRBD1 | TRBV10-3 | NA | TGTGACAGGGACAGGGGAGTCGAGCAGTACTTC | CDRDRGVEQYF
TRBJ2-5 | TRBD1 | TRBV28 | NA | TGTGCCAGCTCCGACCCGACAGGGCTGGGAGAGACCCAGTACTTC | CASSDPTGLGETQYF
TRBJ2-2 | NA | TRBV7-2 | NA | TGTGCCAGCAGCTTAGTAGTAAGTCCGAACACCGGGGAGCTGTTTTTT | CASSLVVSPNTGELFF
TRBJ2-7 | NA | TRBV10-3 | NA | TGTGCCATCGGGCGACCCGAGACCTTATACGAGCAGTACTTC | CAIGRPETLYEQYF
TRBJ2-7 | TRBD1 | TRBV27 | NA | TGTGCCAGCAGTTCTTACAGGGGATCCTACGAGCAGTACTTC | CASSSYRGSYEQYF
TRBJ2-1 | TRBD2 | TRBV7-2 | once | TGTGCCAGCAGCTCGAACCCTAGCGGGAGCTCCTACAATGAGCAGTTCTTC | CASSSNPSGSSYNEQFF
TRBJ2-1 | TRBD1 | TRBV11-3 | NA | TGTGCCAGCAGCTTCCAGGGGGCGCAGAATGAGCAGTTCTTC | CASSFQGAQNEQFF
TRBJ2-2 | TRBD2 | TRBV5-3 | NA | TGTGCCAGAAGCGGCCTGCCGGGACTAGCGGAGCGGGGCGGGGAGCTGTTTTTT | CARSGLPGLAERGGELFF
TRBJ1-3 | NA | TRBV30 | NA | TGTGCCTGGAGTGTAAAGGTAGCGGGACATGGAAACACCATATATTTT | CAWSVKVAGHGNTIYF
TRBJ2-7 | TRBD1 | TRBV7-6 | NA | TGTGCCAGCAGCCCGGGGGGCTGGACAGGGGGGAACTACGAGCAGTACTTC | CASSPGGWTGGNYEQYF
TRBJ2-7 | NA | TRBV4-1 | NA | TGCGCCAGCAGCGACGGAGGCTCGTACGAGCAGTACTTC | CASSDGGSYEQYF
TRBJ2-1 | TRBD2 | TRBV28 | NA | TGTGCCAGCAGTACTAGCGGGCCCTCCTACAATGAGCAGTTCTTC | CASSTSGPSYNEQFF
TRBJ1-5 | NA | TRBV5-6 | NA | TGTGCCAGCAGCTTGTCAGGGGATCAGCCCCAGCATTTT | CASSLSGDQPQHF
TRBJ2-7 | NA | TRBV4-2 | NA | TGTGCCAGCAGCCAAGATGAGACTGCCTCCTACGAGCAGTACTTC | CASSQDETASYEQYF
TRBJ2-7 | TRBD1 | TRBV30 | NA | TGTGCCTACAGGGGGTACAACGAGCAGTACTTC | CAYRGYNEQYF
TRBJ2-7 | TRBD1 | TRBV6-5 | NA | TGTGCCAGCAGTTACGACAGGGGCTACGAGCAGTACTTC | CASSYDRGYEQYF
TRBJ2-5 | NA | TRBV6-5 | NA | TGTGCCAGCGCCGGATGGGGCACCCAGTACTTC | CASAGWGTQYF
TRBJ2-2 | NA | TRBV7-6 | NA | TGTGCCAGCAGCTTAGGAAACAGCCCAAGAGAGCTGTTTTTT | CASSLGNSPRELFF
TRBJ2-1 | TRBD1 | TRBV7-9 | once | TGTGCCAGCAGCTTAGCACAGGGGGCAGTTGAGCAGTTCTTC | CASSLAQGAVEQFF
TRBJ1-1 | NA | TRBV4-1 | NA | TGCGCCAGCAGCCAAGAACCCTACAGGGCGAACACTGAAGCTTTCTTT | CASSQEPYRANTEAFF
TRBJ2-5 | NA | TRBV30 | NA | TGTGCCTGGACCGTATTTCAAGAGACCCAGTACTTC | CAWTVFQETQYF
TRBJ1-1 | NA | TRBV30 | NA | TGTGCCTGGAGTCCACGAGAGGGGGAAGTTGAAGCCTTCTTT | CAWSPREGEVEAFF
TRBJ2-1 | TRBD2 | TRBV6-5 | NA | TGTGCCAGCAGTTACTCTGGACTAGCAGACAATGAGCAGTTCTTC | CASSYSGLADNEQFF
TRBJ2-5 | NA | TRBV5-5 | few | TGTGCCAGCAGCCGCTGGCAGTGGCTGAAGACCCAGTACTTC | CASSRWQWLKTQYF
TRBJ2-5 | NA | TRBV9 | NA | TGTGCCAGCAGCGCAACGGCGGGGCAAGAGACCCAGTACTTC | CASSATAGQETQYF
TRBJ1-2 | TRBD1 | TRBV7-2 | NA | TGTGCCAGCAGCCTCAACGACAGGGGGAGTTTCTATGGCTACACCTTC | CASSLNDRGSFYGYTF
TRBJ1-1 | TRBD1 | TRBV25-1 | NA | TGTGCCAGCAGTCCAGGGGGCAGGAACACTGAAGCTTTCTTT | CASSPGGRNTEAFF
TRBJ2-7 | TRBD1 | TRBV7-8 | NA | TGTGCCAGCAGCCGCTCGGAACCGGGACAGGGATACGCTAGATGGTACGAGCAGTACTTC | CASSRSEPGQGYARWYEQYF
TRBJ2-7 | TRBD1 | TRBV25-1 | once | TGTGCCAGCACCAGGGGGAAAAACTACGAGCAGTACTTC | CASTRGKNYEQYF
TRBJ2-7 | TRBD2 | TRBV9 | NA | TGTGCCAGCAGCGGGGGGACTAGCGGCTCCTACGAGCAGTACTTC | CASSGGTSGSYEQYF
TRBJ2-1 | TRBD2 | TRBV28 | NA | TGTGCCAGCAGTTCCAGGACTAGCGGGAGAGACAATGAGCAGTTCTTC | CASSSRTSGRDNEQFF
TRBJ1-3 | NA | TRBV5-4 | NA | TGTGCCAGCAGTCACTTTACCCCAAAAGGAAACACCATATATTTT | CASSHFTPKGNTIYF